A selection of T cell receptor beta chains follows, all from one sample in a study of cytomegalovirus exposure and HLA in healthy donors. The repertoire was sequenced with immunoSEQ multiplex PCR; TCRdb's copy has only in-frame clones and lacks some. Of roughly 200,000 clones detected, approximately 86% appear once; the ten largest clones hold roughly 0.33%. The source material was PBMCs. Every receptor here comes from a woman aged 25-40 years in good health and CMV-seronegative. The CDR3 runs from the conserved cysteine through the conserved F or W. A D gene is named only where the DNA matches it firmly. Rows may omit the clone size; those that give it use once, few, many or a size class.

D: .
J: TRBJ2-1
size: once
V: TRBV6-1
DNA: TGTGCCAGCAGTGAAGAGGGGGTGGGGGGGCCCTACAATGAGCAGTTCTTC
CDR3: CASSEEGVGGPYNEQFF

D: TRBD2
J: TRBJ2-2
size: .
V: TRBV4-2
DNA: TGTGCCAGCAGTCCTATTATAGCGGGAGACACCGGGGAGCTGTTTTTT
CDR3: CASSPIIAGDTGELFF

D: TRBD1
J: TRBJ2-2
size: .
V: TRBV5-1
DNA: TGCGCCAGCAGCTACGGGACAGGGCCCGGGGAGCTGTTTTTT
CDR3: CASSYGTGPGELFF

D: .
J: TRBJ2-1
size: .
V: TRBV28
DNA: TGTGCCAGCAGTTTGGCAGGGGCAGGGGAGCAGTTCTTC
CDR3: CASSLAGAGEQFF

D: .
J: TRBJ1-1
size: .
V: TRBV11-2
DNA: TGTGCCAGCAGCCCCATGGGACTCCCGTCCACTGAAGCTTTCTTT
CDR3: CASSPMGLPSTEAFF

D: .
J: TRBJ2-5
size: .
V: TRBV18
DNA: TGTGCCAGCTCCACGACTCAAGAGACCCAGTACTTC
CDR3: CASSTTQETQYF

D: .
J: TRBJ2-2
size: .
V: TRBV6-1
DNA: TGTGCCAGCAGTGAAATCCTGGCAGGGTGGGTGGCCACCGGGGAGCTGTTTTTT
CDR3: CASSEILAGWVATGELFF

D: .
J: TRBJ2-1
size: .
V: TRBV2
DNA: TGTGCCAGCAGTGTGGAGGTAACGCAGTTCTTC
CDR3: CASSVEVTQFF

D: .
J: TRBJ1-2
size: once
V: TRBV2
DNA: TGTGCCAGCAACCCCGCCGTGGGCAAATATGGCTACACCTTC
CDR3: CASNPAVGKYGYTF

D: .
J: TRBJ2-3
size: once
V: TRBV15
DNA: TGTGCCACCAGCAGGGGGGACACAACAGATACGCAGTATTTT
CDR3: CATSRGDTTDTQYF

D: TRBD1
J: TRBJ1-2
size: .
V: TRBV12-5
DNA: TGTGCTAGTGGTTTGACCGGGACAGGGTTTGGTGGCTACACCTTC
CDR3: CASGLTGTGFGGYTF

D: TRBD2
J: TRBJ2-7
size: few
V: TRBV6-6
DNA: TGTGCCAGCGCAAAAGATAGCGGGAGAGGTGACGAGCAGTACTTC
CDR3: CASAKDSGRGDEQYF

D: .
J: TRBJ2-5
size: .
V: TRBV29-1
DNA: TGCAGCGTTGAAGAGCGCCGGGGGTGGAAAGAGACCCAGTACTTC
CDR3: CSVEERRGWKETQYF

D: .
J: TRBJ1-2
size: .
V: TRBV4-1
DNA: TGCGCCAGCAGCCAACTAACAGGCGACTATGGCTACACCTTC
CDR3: CASSQLTGDYGYTF

D: TRBD2
J: TRBJ2-1
size: .
V: TRBV6-6
DNA: TGTGCCAGCTCGTCTAGCGGGAGGAGCAATGAGCAGTTCTTC
CDR3: CASSSSGRSNEQFF

D: .
J: TRBJ2-7
size: .
V: TRBV11-2
DNA: TGTGCCAGCAGCTTAGATCGAGGGTACGACGAGCAGTACTTC
CDR3: CASSLDRGYDEQYF

D: TRBD2
J: TRBJ2-3
size: .
V: TRBV7-3
DNA: TGTGCCAGCAGCTTAACTAGCGGGAATGATAATACGCAGTATTTT
CDR3: CASSLTSGNDNTQYF

D: TRBD2
J: TRBJ2-3
size: .
V: TRBV7-2
DNA: TGTGCCAGCAGGAGACTAGCGCCTGCGGATACGCAGTATTTT
CDR3: CASRRLAPADTQYF

D: .
J: TRBJ1-2
size: .
V: TRBV28
DNA: TGTGCCAGCAGCCAATGGACGGGGAGGGCTTCGGGCGGCTACACCTTC
CDR3: CASSQWTGRASGGYTF

D: TRBD1
J: TRBJ1-1
size: .
V: TRBV6-1
DNA: TGTGCCGGGTGGGACAGGGGAATGAACACTGAAGCTTTCTTT
CDR3: CAGWDRGMNTEAFF

D: TRBD1
J: TRBJ2-5
size: .
V: TRBV7-8
DNA: TGTGCCAGCAGCTACAGGGGTTTTGAGACCCAGTACTTC
CDR3: CASSYRGFETQYF

D: .
J: TRBJ1-5
size: .
V: TRBV28
DNA: TGTGCCAGCAGTCCCCCGGATCAGCCCCAGCATTTT
CDR3: CASSPPDQPQHF

D: .
J: TRBJ1-5
size: .
V: TRBV28
DNA: TGTGCCAGCAGTTCAATCATGCGGGACAATCAGCCCCAGCATTTT
CDR3: CASSSIMRDNQPQHF

D: .
J: TRBJ1-2
size: .
V: TRBV18
DNA: TGTGCCAGCTCACCGGCAGGAGGTGACTATGGCTACACCTTC
CDR3: CASSPAGGDYGYTF

D: .
J: TRBJ1-6
size: .
V: TRBV6-1
DNA: TGTGCCAGCAGGGACAAACATAATTCACCCCTCCACTTT
CDR3: CASRDKHNSPLHF

D: TRBD2
J: TRBJ2-7
size: .
V: TRBV6-5
DNA: TGTGCCAGCAGTTACGAGCGGGGGGGCTACGAGCAGTACTTC
CDR3: CASSYERGGYEQYF

D: TRBD2
J: TRBJ2-7
size: .
V: TRBV10-3
DNA: TGTGCCATCAGTGAGCGGGAGGGTTCTTACGAGCAGTACTTC
CDR3: CAISEREGSYEQYF

D: TRBD2
J: TRBJ2-2
size: .
V: TRBV6-6
DNA: TGTGCCAGCAGTCCTATTGGACTAGCTCGTACCGGGGAGCTGTTTTTT
CDR3: CASSPIGLARTGELFF

D: .
J: TRBJ2-7
size: .
V: TRBV11-2
DNA: TGTGCCAGCAGCGTAAGCCCCCCTCAGAGTTCGGGGCAGTACTTC
CDR3: CASSVSPPQSSGQYF

D: .
J: TRBJ1-1
size: .
V: TRBV19
DNA: TGTGCCAGTAGTACCACAGGGAACACTGAAGCTTTCTTT
CDR3: CASSTTGNTEAFF

D: .
J: TRBJ2-7
size: .
V: TRBV27
DNA: TGTGCCAGCAGTTTATGGACATCAGGCGAGCAGTACTTC
CDR3: CASSLWTSGEQYF

D: TRBD1
J: TRBJ1-1
size: .
V: TRBV27
DNA: TGTGCCAGCAGCCGACAGGGGAATACTGAAGCTTTCTTT
CDR3: CASSRQGNTEAFF

D: .
J: TRBJ2-1
size: .
V: TRBV6-5
DNA: TGTGCCATCCGGACTCCTTACAATGAGCAGTTCTTC
CDR3: CAIRTPYNEQFF

D: TRBD1
J: TRBJ1-5
size: .
V: TRBV9
DNA: TGTGCCAGCAGCGCTCCAGCAGGGGGAGGGCCCCAGCATTTT
CDR3: CASSAPAGGGPQHF

D: TRBD2
J: TRBJ2-3
size: few
V: TRBV5-1
DNA: TGCGCCAGCAGCTTGGCCCTAGCGGTTAGCACAGATACGCAGTATTTT
CDR3: CASSLALAVSTDTQYF

D: .
J: TRBJ2-1
size: .
V: TRBV29-1
DNA: TGCAGCGTTGACGCAGGGAAGTCCTACAATGAGCAGTTCTTC
CDR3: CSVDAGKSYNEQFF

D: .
J: TRBJ2-1
size: .
V: TRBV7-2
DNA: TGTGCCAGCAGCTCCCAGGACAGATACAATGAGCAGTTCTTC
CDR3: CASSSQDRYNEQFF

D: .
J: TRBJ2-5
size: .
V: TRBV9
DNA: TGTGCCAGCAGCGCTCGGGACACTTGGTACCAAGAGACCCAGTACTTC
CDR3: CASSARDTWYQETQYF

D: .
J: TRBJ2-7
size: .
V: TRBV2
DNA: TGTGCCAGCAGTGTAGGCAGGCCCTACGAGCAGTACTTC
CDR3: CASSVGRPYEQYF

D: TRBD2
J: TRBJ2-1
size: .
V: TRBV7-8
DNA: TGTGCCAGCAGCTTAGGCGGGGGGCCGTCCTACAATGAGCAGTTCTTC
CDR3: CASSLGGGPSYNEQFF

D: .
J: TRBJ1-5
size: .
V: TRBV6-1
DNA: TGTGCCAGACCTGACCGGGAGTTCGGCAATCAGCCCCAGCATTTT
CDR3: CARPDREFGNQPQHF

D: TRBD1
J: TRBJ2-7
size: .
V: TRBV5-1
DNA: TGCGCCAGCAGCTGGACGACAGGGCCCTCCTACGAGCAGTACTTC
CDR3: CASSWTTGPSYEQYF

D: .
J: TRBJ1-5
size: .
V: TRBV6-1
DNA: TGTGCCAGCAGTGGTTTAGACAGCACATATAGCAATCAGCCCCAGCATTTT
CDR3: CASSGLDSTYSNQPQHF

D: .
J: TRBJ1-2
size: .
V: TRBV6-1
DNA: TGTGCCAGCAGTGATCCGGGGGAGACTAACTATGGCTACACCTTC
CDR3: CASSDPGETNYGYTF

D: TRBD1
J: TRBJ2-7
size: .
V: TRBV10-3
DNA: TGTGCCATCAGTCCGGGACAGGGGATCTACGAGCAGTACTTC
CDR3: CAISPGQGIYEQYF

D: .
J: TRBJ1-1
size: .
V: TRBV5-1
DNA: TGCGCCAGCAGCTTAGCGGAAGTTGGTGAAGCTTTCTTT
CDR3: CASSLAEVGEAFF

D: TRBD2
J: TRBJ2-1
size: .
V: TRBV7-9
DNA: TGTGCCAGCAGCAGAGTAGCGGGAGACTACAATGAGCAGTTCTTC
CDR3: CASSRVAGDYNEQFF

D: TRBD2
J: TRBJ2-7
size: .
V: TRBV5-5
DNA: TGTGCCAGCAGCTTCGCGGGAGCTGGCTACGAGCAGTACTTC
CDR3: CASSFAGAGYEQYF

D: .
J: TRBJ2-2
size: .
V: TRBV28
DNA: TGTGCCAGCAGTTTTTCAAACACCGGGGAGCTGTTTTTT
CDR3: CASSFSNTGELFF

D: TRBD1
J: TRBJ2-5
size: .
V: TRBV5-1
DNA: TGCGCCAGCAGAAGTACAGGGGTTGTGCAGACCCAGTACTTC
CDR3: CASRSTGVVQTQYF

D: TRBD2
J: TRBJ2-7
size: .
V: TRBV7-9
DNA: TGTGCCAGCAGCCGATCTAGCGGGAGCTACGAGCAGTACTTC
CDR3: CASSRSSGSYEQYF

D: .
J: TRBJ2-2
size: .
V: TRBV19
DNA: TGTGCCAGTAGTACTCTAAGCGGGGAGCTGTTTTTT
CDR3: CASSTLSGELFF

D: TRBD1
J: TRBJ2-7
size: .
V: TRBV2
DNA: TGTGCCAGCAGAGCAACGCTAGGGACAGGGGAATCCTACGAGCAGTACTTC
CDR3: CASRATLGTGESYEQYF

D: TRBD1
J: TRBJ1-5
size: .
V: TRBV6-1
DNA: TGTGCCAGCAGGGAGCAGGGGGGTCAGCCCCAGCATTTT
CDR3: CASREQGGQPQHF

D: TRBD1
J: TRBJ2-5
size: .
V: TRBV6-1
DNA: TGTGCCGGATCATCCGGACAGGTCCAAGAGACCCAGTACTTC
CDR3: CAGSSGQVQETQYF

D: .
J: TRBJ2-1
size: .
V: TRBV2
DNA: TGTGCCAGCAGTGAAGCCCTAGCTCCCTACAATGAGCAGTTCTTC
CDR3: CASSEALAPYNEQFF

D: .
J: TRBJ1-1
size: .
V: TRBV10-3
DNA: TGTGCCATCAGAGGAGGACAGAACTTGGCTGAAGCTTTCTTT
CDR3: CAIRGGQNLAEAFF

D: .
J: TRBJ1-5
size: .
V: TRBV6-1
DNA: TGTGCCAGCAGTGAGCAGGGAGGCAGCAATCAGCCCCAGCATTTT
CDR3: CASSEQGGSNQPQHF

D: .
J: TRBJ2-7
size: .
V: TRBV7-8
DNA: TGTGCCAGCAGCTTAGGGCAGATATACTACGAGCAGTACTTC
CDR3: CASSLGQIYYEQYF

D: .
J: TRBJ2-1
size: few
V: TRBV7-9
DNA: TGTGCCAGCAGCACCCTGAGCTTTAAGCAGTTCTTC
CDR3: CASSTLSFKQFF